Below, 13 T cell receptor beta chains from the same sample are listed, as sequenced in a study of T cell repertoires in cytomegalovirus infection. Their antigens remain unidentified. TCRdb re-derived calls from the reads in MiXCR, one entry per CDR3 protein. This table has hundreds of thousands of distinct CDR3 sequences, around a third appearing once. Material: cultured PBMCs, obtained from culture after CMV antigen stimulation. The receptors derive from a human donor in good health (CMV status not recorded). Some clones in this sample may be carry-over from other donors' samples.

The chain combines TRBV19 with TRBJ2-4; TRBD1 matches at 10 bases. Germline V lookup: CDR1 LNHDA, CDR2 SQIVND (reference sequence). The CDR3 sequence is 15 residues long. V lost 5 bases to trimming and J lost 6 bases; unmatched junction nucleotides: 7. CDR3 protein: CASSPQRDRGNIQYF. In nucleotides, the CDR3 is TGTGCCAGTAGTCCGCAACGGGACAGGGGAAACATTCAGTACTTC. Full variable domain (outside the CDR3, taken from reference TRBV19 and TRBJ2-4): DGGITQSPKYLFRKEGQNVTLSCEQNLNHDAMYWYRQDPGQGLRLIYYSQIVNDFQKGDIAEGYSVSREKKESFPLTVTSAQKNPTAFYLCASSPQRDRGNIQYFGAGTRLSVL.

There are a few counts of this clonotype. J is TRBJ1-1 and V is TRBV7-6; TRBD1 matches 7 bases. Germline CDR1 is SGHVS and CDR2 is FNYEAQ. The J segment lost 9 bases and the V segment lost 4 bases, leaving 5 bases of the junction unmatched. This CDR3 is 12 amino acids long. CDR3 in amino acids: CASSWIQGKAFF. The DNA for the CDR3 is TGTGCCAGCAGCTGGATACAGGGGAAAGCTTTCTTT. The full variable domain, with the rest looked up from reference TRBV7-6 and TRBJ1-1, is GAGVSQSPRYKVTKRGQDVALRCDPISGHVSLYWYRQALGQGPEFLTYFNYEAQQDKSGLPNDRFSAERPEGSISTLTIQRTEQRDSAMYRCASSWIQGKAFFGQGTRLTVV.

This clonotype was seen a handful of times. The V call is TRBV4-1, the J call TRBJ1-2; D is possibly TRBD1 (5 bases). The CDR3 has 15 amino acids. Between the trimmed V and J ends, which lost 0 bases and 8 bases, there was a span of 16 bases. CDR1 is MGHRA, CDR2 YSYEKL, per germline. The CDR3, as DNA: TGCGCCAGCAGCCAAGAGAGGGGCGGTACTCGCGGCTACACCTTC. This gives the protein CASSQERGGTRGYTF.

This rearrangement joins TRBV6-5 to TRBJ1-4; 7 bases align to TRBD1. This CDR3 contains 14 residues. Germline V gives CDR1 MNHEY, CDR2 SVGAGI. Germline trimming cut 2 bases from V and 3 bases from J; bases unmatched to any gene: 0. CDR3 bases: TGTGCCAGCAGTTACAGGGGGCCTAATGAAAAACTGTTTTTT. It translates to CASSYRGPNEKLFF.

The rearrangement joins TRBV5-1 to TRBJ2-5; maybe TRBD2 (5 bases). Trimming took 4 bases from V and 10 from J, leaving 23 bases between them. The CDR3 runs 15 residues. Germline assignment: CDR1 SGHRS and CDR2 YFSETQ. DNA of the CDR3: TGCGCCAGCAGCACCCGCCCCGGGCAGCTTGAGGGCCAGTACTTC. It encodes CASSTRPGQLEGQYF.

The chain links TRBV6-1 to TRBJ2-1, with 9 bases aligning to TRBD2. V shed 7 bases, J shed 9 bases, and the junction held 7 bases outside the gene matches. There are 13 residues in the CDR3. CDR1 is MNHNS and CDR2 is SASEGT in the germline V gene. CDR3: CASKGAGGIEQFF. The CDR3 DNA reads as TGTGCCAGCAAAGGAGCGGGAGGCATTGAGCAGTTCTTC.

The chain employs TRBV6-5 and TRBJ2-3; 10 bases map to TRBD1. The CDR3 loop spans 18 amino acids. Germline V gene lookup returns CDR1 MNHEY and CDR2 SVGAGI. V dropped 6 bases and J dropped 0; count of bases not matched to a gene: 12. The CDR3 nucleotides read TGTGCCAGCAGCAGGGACAGGGGACCCCGAGGGAGCACAGATACGCAGTATTTT. This gives the protein CASSRDRGPRGSTDTQYF.

This clonotype was seen more than once but under ten times. This chain joins TRBV2 and TRBJ2-7, with D tentatively TRBD2 (5 bases). Trimming stripped 1 base from V and 2 bases from J, with 21 bases between. CDR1 SNHLY and CDR2 FYNNEI come from the germline V gene. There are 18 residues in the CDR3. CDR3 in DNA: TGTGCCAGCAGTGAAGGGATCACGTCAGGAGCGGCCCCCTACGAGCAGTACTTC. It encodes CASSEGITSGAAPYEQYF.

This chain links TRBV7-2 with TRBJ2-3, with D possibly matching TRBD2 (6 bases). This CDR3 spans 14 amino acids. Germline V gene data show CDR1 as SGHTA and CDR2 as FQGNSA. V was pared by 1 base and J by 6 bases, with 11 bases between. CDR3 coding DNA: TGTGCCAGCAGCTTAGGTTTCGGGGGTGATACGCAGTATTTT. Encoded protein: CASSLGFGGDTQYF.

The genes are TRBV7-8 and TRBJ1-2; D is undetermined. The CDR3 is 15 residues long. With 5 bases removed from V and 1 base from J, the gap between germline ends came to 14 bases. CDR1 and CDR2 (germline): SGHVS, FQNEAQ. This CDR3 is CASSQTGSRNYGYTF. Here the CDR3 DNA reads TGTGCCAGCAGCCAAACCGGGTCCCGTAACTATGGCTACACCTTC.

This clonotype was recorded at least ten times. The chain uses TRBV7-9 and TRBJ1-1; D gene uncertain. This CDR3 is 12 amino acids long. The V and J ends lost 1 base and 6 bases respectively, with 6 bases between them. CDR1 and CDR2 (germline): SEHNR, FQNEAQ (reference sequence). The CDR3 sequence is CASSLGASEAFF. CDR3 nucleotide sequence: TGTGCCAGCAGCTTAGGGGCGTCTGAAGCTTTCTTT.

The chain links TRBV6-2 or TRBV6-3 to TRBJ2-1; D remains unclear. The ends were cut back, 3 bases at V and 8 bases at J, with 17 bases in the middle. Germline loops: CDR1 MNHEY, CDR2 SVGEGT. The CDR3 is 15 residues long. The CDR3 loop is CASSYAGLPWDEQFF. The CDR3 DNA reads as TGTGCCAGCAGTTATGCTGGGCTGCCCTGGGATGAGCAGTTCTTC.

This chain links TRBV20-1 with TRBJ2-7, with D unresolved. Trimming shortened V by 4 bases and J by 0 bases, and 13 bases separated the two germline ends. CDR3 length: 14 residues. Germline V gives CDR1 DFQATT, CDR2 SNEGSKA (reference sequence). CDR3 residues: CSATRRVSSYEQYF. The DNA for the CDR3 is TGCAGTGCTACCCGTAGGGTAAGCTCCTACGAGCAGTACTTC.